Presented here are 16 T cell receptor beta chains from one specimen sequenced in a study of identical twins. Using its own MiXCR run on the 5' RACE reads, TCRdb lists one record per CDR3 protein. The sample has approximately 690,000 distinct CDR3 sequences; roughly 6% are singletons. The sample taken for sequencing was naive T cells sorted from blood. These receptors originate from a man in his late teens or twenties in good health.

This clonotype was seen many times. The J gene is TRBJ2-3, the V gene TRBV5-1; 7 bases align to TRBD1. CDR1 is SGHRS and CDR2 is YFSETQ in the germline V gene. This CDR3 region has 13 residues. The J segment lost 10 bases and the V segment lost 4 bases, leaving 9 bases of the junction unmatched. CDR3 nucleotides: TGCGCCAGCAGCGCGACCCTAGGGGGCTCGCAGTATTTT. It yields the protein CASSATLGGSQYF. Together with reference TRBV5-1 and TRBJ2-3, the CDR3 gives the full variable domain: KAGVTQTPRYLIKTRGQQVTLSCSPISGHRSVSWYQQTPGQGLQFLFEYFSETQRNKGNFPGRFSGRQFSNSRSEMNVSTLELGDSALYLCASSATLGGSQYFGPGTRLTVL.

This clonotype was counted only a few times. The chain employs TRBV11-1 and TRBJ1-5; TRBD1 matches at 9 bases. V shed 4 bases and J 0 bases; nucleotides not matched to a gene: 13. Germline V gene data show CDR1 as SGHAT and CDR2 as FQDESV (reference sequence). The CDR3 has 19 amino acids. The CDR3 spells CASSSDRGATIYSNQPQHF. CDR3 bases: TGTGCCAGCAGCTCAGACAGGGGGGCGACGATCTATAGCAATCAGCCCCAGCATTTT.

Only a few counts were recorded for this clonotype. The rearrangement links TRBV28 to TRBJ1-2; TRBD1 might be the D (5 bases). CDR3 size: 12 residues. V was trimmed by 7 bases and J by 6 bases, leaving 12 bases between them. Per germline, CDR1 MDHEN and CDR2 SYDVKM. As DNA, the CDR3 is TGTGCCAGCAATACGGCGGGGGATGGCTACACCTTC. Translating gives CASNTAGDGYTF.

This clonotype was seen more than once but under ten times. This chain connects TRBV5-1 to TRBJ1-1, with unresolved D. This CDR3 comprises 12 residues. Trimming stripped 5 bases from V and 1 base from J, with 6 bases between. Germline lookup yields CDR1 SGHRS and CDR2 YFSETQ. CDR3 sequence (DNA): TGCGCCAGCAGTAACCCGAACACTGAAGCTTTCTTT. Amino acids: CASSNPNTEAFF.

This clonotype was recorded at least ten times. The chain has TRBV27 and TRBJ2-5, with no clear D. The germline CDR1 and CDR2 sequences are MNHEY and SMNVEV (reference sequence). The V and J ends lost 1 base and 1 base respectively, with 7 bases between them. This CDR3 contains 14 residues. This CDR3 is CASSLLRSQETQYF. The CDR3 DNA reads TGTGCCAGCAGTTTATTGCGGAGCCAAGAGACCCAGTACTTC.

This clonotype was seen a few times. V usage is TRBV20-1 and J usage is TRBJ2-3, with 9 positions matching TRBD1. Germline CDR1 and CDR2: DFQATT and SNEGSKA (reference sequence). V trimming: 5 bases; J trimming: 3 bases; junction bases outside the gene matches: 12. CDR3 length equals 16 residues. The chain's CDR3 is CSAPTLTGGLTDTQYF. For the CDR3, the DNA is TGCAGTGCTCCGACACTCACAGGGGGCTTAACAGATACGCAGTATTTT.

A few counts support this clonotype. CDR3 residues: CASSLRREAYEQYF. Written as DNA, the CDR3 is TGTGCCAGCAGCCTCAGGAGGGAGGCCTACGAGCAGTACTTC. This rearrangement joins TRBV9 to TRBJ2-7; D may be TRBD2 (6 bases). Trimming stripped 4 bases from V and 2 bases from J, with 13 bases between. The CDR3 runs to 14 residues. Germline V lookup: CDR1 SGDLS, CDR2 YYNGEE.

This clonotype has ten or more counts. The chain carries TRBV6-5 and TRBJ1-1, with 7 bases fitting TRBD1. With V trimmed by 6 bases and J by 0 bases, 16 bases remained unmatched. The germline gives CDR1 MNHEY, CDR2 SVGAGI. The CDR3 is made up of 18 amino acids. The CDR3 loop is CASRLDSGTAHMNTEAFF. CDR3 sequence (DNA): TGTGCCAGCAGATTAGACTCTGGGACAGCCCACATGAACACTGAAGCTTTCTTT.

Ten or more counts support this clonotype. The rearrangement joins TRBV9 to TRBJ1-2; D not certain. The CDR3 loop spans 15 amino acids. From germline, CDR1 is SGDLS and CDR2 YYNGEE. The ends were cut back, 0 bases at V and 4 bases at J, with 13 bases in the middle. CDR3 in amino acids: CASSVGLSILYGYTF. The CDR3 nucleotides read TGTGCCAGCAGCGTAGGTCTTTCTATCCTCTATGGCTACACCTTC. Variable domain in full (rest from reference TRBV9 and TRBJ1-2): DSGVTQTPKHLITATGQRVTLRCSPRSGDLSVYWYQQSLDQGLQFLIQYYNGEERAKGNILERFSAQQFPDLHSELNLSSLELGDSALYFCASSVGLSILYGYTFGSGTRLTVV.

The chain couples TRBV12-3 or TRBV12-4 to TRBJ2-7, with a possible D match to TRBD1 (6 bases). Trimming stripped 6 bases from V and 1 base from J, with 10 bases between. The CDR3 loop spans 13 amino acids. The CDR3 nucleotides are TGTGCCAGCAGACCGGACAGATCCTACGAGCAGTACTTC. Encoded protein: CASRPDRSYEQYF.

The sample holds many counts of this clonotype. V usage is TRBV20-1 and J usage is TRBJ2-1; possible D gene TRBD2, 5 bases. CDR3 length equals 16 residues. V lost 0 bases and J lost 0, with 12 bases in between. The germline V gene encodes CDR1 DFQATT and CDR2 SNEGSKA (reference sequence). CDR3 nucleotide sequence: TGCAGTGCTAGAGACGGAAAGCGGAGCTCCTACAATGAGCAGTTCTTC. This codes for CSARDGKRSSYNEQFF.

This clonotype was detected only a few times. The V and J genes are TRBV24-1 and TRBJ2-3, with a weak D call TRBD2 (5 bases). The CDR3 runs to 13 residues. Germline lookup yields CDR1 KGHDR and CDR2 SFDVKD. V lost 4 bases and J lost 6, with 10 bases in between. CDR3 nucleotide sequence: TGTGCCACCAGTGACTCTCTAGCTGATACGCAGTATTTT. It yields the protein CATSDSLADTQYF.

This clonotype has only a few counts. This chain joins TRBV6-2 or TRBV6-3 and TRBJ2-5; 15 nucleotides align to TRBD2. The CDR3 has 19 amino acids. In germline, CDR1 is MNHEY, CDR2 SVGEGT. Unmatched junction bases numbered 13, after V lost 2 bases and J lost 6 bases. CDR3 residues: CASSYPLPGLAGGTQTQYF. The CDR3 DNA sequence: TGTGCCAGCAGTTACCCTCTGCCGGGACTAGCGGGAGGTACGCAGACCCAGTACTTC.

This clonotype was observed at least ten times. This CDR3 reads CSVSPGGSLPQHF. The DNA of the CDR3 is TGCAGCGTTAGTCCAGGGGGTTCCCTTCCCCAGCATTTT. This chain connects TRBV29-1 to TRBJ1-5, with 7 bases identical to TRBD1. The CDR3 has 13 residues. Germline trimming cut 5 bases from V and 10 bases from J; bases unmatched to any gene: 11. CDR1 and CDR2 (germline): SQVTM, ANQGSEA.

Only a few counts were recorded for this clonotype. The chain carries TRBV6-1 and TRBJ2-2; D not resolved. Per germline, CDR1 MNHNS and CDR2 SASEGT. CDR3 length equals 15 residues. The V and J ends lost 6 bases and 2 bases respectively, with 13 bases between them. The CDR3 region has the DNA TGTGCCAGCAGCCAGAAATTTCCTAACACCGGGGAGCTGTTTTTT. Translation gives CASSQKFPNTGELFF.

The chain links TRBV12-3 or TRBV12-4 to TRBJ2-7; 8 nucleotides agree with TRBD2. This CDR3 is built from 15 residues. After removal of 3 bases from V and 0 bases from J, the junction contained 4 bases not matched to a gene. CDR3 sequence reads: CASSFVAGSSYEQYF. The DNA of the CDR3 is TGTGCCAGCAGTTTTGTAGCGGGGAGCTCCTACGAGCAGTACTTC.